Listed here are 17 T cell receptor beta chains from one sample, sequenced in a study of blood T cell repertoires in COVID-19. The method was immunoSEQ multiplex PCR; TCRdb's version includes in-frame clones alone and lacks a portion of them. This table has some 380,000 clones, 88% appearing once. The sequenced sample was PBMCs or T cells enriched from blood (not recorded which). The receptor source for this set is a woman aged 40 to 50 with acute COVID-19.

The chain links TRBV5-8 to TRBJ2-5; D uncertain. Trimming shortened V by 6 bases and J by 4 bases, and 7 bases separated the two germline ends. This CDR3 comprises 11 residues. Germline-derived CDR1 and CDR2 are SGHTS and YDEGEE. In DNA form, the CDR3 reads TGTGCCAGCATCCGAGGAGAGACCCAGTACTTC. Amino acids: CASIRGETQYF.

For the CDR3, the DNA is TGTGCCAGCAGCTTACCTCAGGGGGTGGTAGCTTTCTTT. Protein sequence: CASSLPQGVVAFF. V usage is TRBV7-9 and J usage is TRBJ1-1, with TRBD1 matching 7 bases. The CDR3 has 13 amino acids. Germline CDR1 SEHNR, CDR2 FQNEAQ (reference sequence). With V trimmed by 2 bases and J by 10 bases, 7 bases remained unmatched. The whole variable domain, remainder taken from reference TRBV7-9 and TRBJ1-1, is DTGVSQNPRHKITKRGQNVTFRCDPISEHNRLYWYRQTLGQGPEFLTYFQNEAQLEKSRLLSDRFSAERPKGSFSTLEIQRTEQGDSAMYLCASSLPQGVVAFFGQGTRLTVV.

This clone occurred many times. J is TRBJ1-3 and V is TRBV27; 8 nucleotides agree with TRBD1. Germline CDR1 and CDR2: MNHEY and SMNVEV (reference sequence). The CDR3 loop spans 14 amino acids. Germline trimming cut 8 bases from V and 4 bases from J; bases unmatched to any gene: 7. CDR3 bases: TGTGCCAGCTCATCCGACAGGGGAGGAAACACCATATATTTT. Encoded protein: CASSSDRGGNTIYF.

The rearrangement joins TRBV5-1 to TRBJ1-6; unclear D gene. CDR3 length: 17 amino acids. Trimming left V 0 bases short and J 0 bases short, with 10 bases between. Germline CDR1 reads SGHRS; CDR2 reads YFSETQ. CDR3 protein: CASSLDQSSSYNSPLHF. Written as DNA, the CDR3 is TGCGCCAGCAGCTTGGACCAATCGAGCTCCTATAATTCACCCCTCCACTTT.

The sample holds one count of this clone. The chain has TRBV7-9 and TRBJ1-5; 7 nucleotides line up with TRBD1. The V segment lost 5 bases and the J segment 6 bases; nucleotides outside the gene matches: 10. CDR3 length equals 15 residues. The germline CDR1 and CDR2 sequences are SEHNR and FQNEAQ (reference sequence). The CDR3 coding sequence is TGTGCCAGCAGCGCGACAGGGACTCGGGGTCAGCCCCAGCATTTT. Its translation is CASSATGTRGQPQHF.

The chain has TRBV18 and TRBJ2-4; D perhaps matches TRBD2 (5 bases). V lost 1 base and J 8 bases, leaving 15 bases between the germline ends. The CDR3 spans 15 residues. Looked up from germline, CDR1 is KGHSH and CDR2 is LQKENI. The CDR3 DNA follows: TGTGCCAGCTCACCACTATTAGGGCCCGGGGACATTCAGTACTTC. Its translation: CASSPLLGPGDIQYF.

The genes are TRBV25-1 and TRBJ1-3; D unresolved. The CDR3 covers 15 residues. Germline lookup yields CDR1 MGHDK and CDR2 SYGVNS. V was pared by 5 bases and J by 0 bases, with 11 bases between. CDR3 sequence reads: CASSSPGSSGNTIYF. CDR3 bases: TGTGCCAGCAGTTCTCCCGGGAGCTCTGGAAACACCATATATTTT.

The chain combines TRBV27 with TRBJ1-5; 9 positions agree with TRBD1. The CDR3 is made up of 13 amino acids. CDR1 is MNHEY and CDR2 is SMNVEV in the germline V gene (reference sequence). The ends lost 6 bases at V and 7 bases at J; junction bases unmatched: 4. DNA of the CDR3: TGTGCCAGCAGCTTAGACAGGGGGCAGCCCCAGCATTTT. Protein: CASSLDRGQPQHF.

J is TRBJ1-5 and V is TRBV19; no clear D gene. The V end was cut by 1 base, the J end by 2 bases, with 9 bases between. Germline CDR1 reads LNHDA; CDR2 reads SQIVND (reference sequence). The CDR3 is 15 residues long. CDR3 sequence reads: CASSIGRRGNQPQHF. The CDR3, as DNA: TGTGCCAGTAGTATAGGGCGGAGGGGCAATCAGCCCCAGCATTTT.

The rearrangement joins TRBV12-3 or TRBV12-4 to TRBJ2-7; possibly TRBD1 for D (6 bases). The V and J ends lost 5 bases and 7 bases respectively, with 12 bases between them. The CDR3 runs 12 residues. CDR3 region: CASSPTGQEQYF. CDR3 bases: TGTGCCAGCAGTCCAACAGGGCAAGAGCAGTACTTC.

V gene TRBV9 combines with J gene TRBJ2-5, with 7 bases matching TRBD2. This CDR3 region has 14 residues. The J segment lost 7 bases and the V segment lost 0 bases, leaving 6 bases of the junction unmatched. The germline gives CDR1 SGDLS, CDR2 YYNGEE. This CDR3 reads CASSVELAMGTQYF. The CDR3 nucleotides are TGTGCCAGCAGCGTAGAACTAGCGATGGGGACCCAGTACTTC.

V gene TRBV4-1 combines with J gene TRBJ1-1, with 8 bases matching TRBD1. Germline lookup yields CDR1 MGHRA and CDR2 YSYEKL. J was trimmed by 5 bases and V by 0 bases; bases with no gene match: 8. The CDR3 contains 16 residues. In DNA form, the CDR3 reads TGCGCCAGCAGCCAAGACTTAGGCAGGGGGCAAACTGAAGCTTTCTTT. It specifies CASSQDLGRGQTEAFF.

The rearrangement uses TRBV6-5 and TRBJ1-5; TRBD1 agrees at 10 bases. Germline-derived CDR1 and CDR2 are MNHEY and SVGAGI. Unmatched junction bases numbered 7, after V lost 5 bases and J lost 6 bases. CDR3 length equals 15 residues. This chain's CDR3 is CASSLRTGGRQPQHF. The CDR3 DNA reads as TGTGCCAGCAGTCTTCGGACAGGGGGTCGTCAGCCCCAGCATTTT.

V is TRBV9 and J is TRBJ1-5, with TRBD1 identical over 8 bases. V was pared by 0 bases and J by 3 bases, with 2 bases of the junction left unmatched. Germline CDR1 and CDR2: SGDLS and YYNGEE. The CDR3 extends over 15 amino acids. The CDR3 DNA follows: TGTGCCAGCAGCGTAGCAGGGGGCGACAATCAGCCCCAGCATTTT. It specifies CASSVAGGDNQPQHF.

J is TRBJ1-6 and V is TRBV27; possibly TRBD1 for D (6 bases). The germline V gene has CDR1 MNHEY and CDR2 SMNVEV (reference sequence). The CDR3 loop spans 15 amino acids. Between the trimmed V and J ends, which lost 7 bases and 5 bases, there was a span of 15 bases. CDR3 protein: CASTPWTANNSPLHF. CDR3 coding DNA: TGTGCCAGCACCCCCTGGACAGCCAATAATTCACCCCTCCACTTT.

This clone was observed a few times. The chain joins TRBV24-1 to TRBJ2-1, with 14 positions matching TRBD2. The J segment lost 4 bases and the V segment lost 3 bases, leaving 4 bases of the junction unmatched. This CDR3 is 17 amino acids long. The germline V gene has CDR1 KGHDR and CDR2 SFDVKD. The CDR3 bases are TGTGCCACCAGTGATCGACTAGCGGGGGGGCGGTACAATGAGCAGTTCTTC. It specifies CATSDRLAGGRYNEQFF.

The V call is TRBV27, the J call TRBJ1-5, with 10 bases that match TRBD1. The CDR3 is 16 residues long. After removal of 6 bases from V and 2 bases from J, the junction contained 7 bases not matched to a gene. Germline CDR1 and CDR2: MNHEY and SMNVEV (reference sequence). The DNA for the CDR3 is TGTGCCAGCAGCCAAAGGGACAGGGGAGGCAATCAGCCCCAGCATTTT. Its translation is CASSQRDRGGNQPQHF.